The 32 T cell receptor beta chains below come from one sample, sequenced in a study of blood T cell repertoires in COVID-19. Measured with immunoSEQ multiplex PCR; TCRdb has only the in-frame clones, and not every one. The sample includes around 130,000 clones, 84% of them seen just once. Sequences were obtained from peripheral blood. These receptors were obtained from a human donor in a cohort sampled during active COVID-19.

V and J are TRBV7-9 and TRBJ2-5, with TRBD2 as a possible D gene (6 bases). Germline-derived CDR1 and CDR2 are SEHNR and FQNEAQ (reference sequence). This CDR3 comprises 15 residues. V was clipped by 9 bases and J by 5 bases, with 22 bases between them. The CDR3 protein is CASRLDPSAGETQYF. CDR3 DNA sequence: TGTGCCAGTCGATTAGACCCCTCGGCGGGGGAGACCCAGTACTTC.

The chain is built from TRBV29-1 and TRBJ1-2; D not resolved. V lost 3 bases and J lost 0, with 8 bases in between. CDR3 length equals 13 residues. Germline lookup yields CDR1 SQVTM and CDR2 ANQGSEA. CDR3 sequence reads: CSVEYGANYGYTF. The CDR3 coding sequence is TGCAGCGTTGAGTACGGAGCTAACTATGGCTACACCTTC.

The genes are TRBV14 and TRBJ1-5; TRBD1 aligns across 7 bases. CDR3 length: 16 amino acids. Losses at the gene ends were 1 base for V and 9 bases for J; bases not matched to a gene: 12. Germline V CDR1 and CDR2: SGHDN, FVKESK. Written as DNA, the CDR3 is TGTGCCAGCAGCCAAGGACAGGGCCCCATACAGTGGCCCCAGCATTTT. It is translated as CASSQGQGPIQWPQHF.

V is TRBV5-1 and J is TRBJ2-2, with D possibly being TRBD2 (6 bases). The CDR3 covers 15 residues. With 0 bases removed from V and 8 bases from J, the gap between germline ends came to 14 bases. From germline, CDR1 is SGHRS and CDR2 YFSETQ. The CDR3 DNA is TGCGCCAGCAGCTTGGATAGCGGTTCTCCGGGGGAGCTGTTTTTT. It translates to CASSLDSGSPGELFF.

In its sample, this clone was seen a few times. The chain links TRBV28 to TRBJ1-5; 9 positions agree with TRBD1. This CDR3 contains 15 residues. V shed 5 bases and J 5 bases; nucleotides not matched to a gene: 7. The germline V gene has CDR1 MDHEN and CDR2 SYDVKM. The CDR3 DNA sequence: TGTGCCAGCAGTCTTCCGGGACAGGGTTATCAGCCCCAGCATTTT. Protein sequence: CASSLPGQGYQPQHF.

This sequence joins TRBV7-9 and TRBJ2-7; weak D call: TRBD2 (6 bases). Trimming left V 4 bases short and J 3 bases short, with 10 bases between. Germline CDR1 reads SEHNR; CDR2 reads FQNEAQ (reference sequence). This CDR3 is built from 13 residues. The CDR3 spells CASSSVGGYEQYF. In DNA, the CDR3 is TGTGCCAGCAGCTCAGTGGGGGGCTACGAGCAGTACTTC.

J is TRBJ1-2 and V is TRBV12-5; 8 nucleotides match TRBD1. Germline CDR1 is LGHNT and CDR2 is FRNRAP. The CDR3 has 15 amino acids. The J segment lost 6 bases and the V segment lost 6 bases, leaving 12 bases of the junction unmatched. The CDR3 reads CASGRAEGQANGYTF. The CDR3 nucleotides read TGTGCTAGTGGCCGTGCAGAGGGACAGGCAAATGGCTACACCTTC.

The chain combines TRBV18 with TRBJ2-3, with D possibly TRBD2 on 5 matching bases. In germline, CDR1 is KGHSH, CDR2 LQKENI. V was shortened by 1 base and J by 0 bases, with 11 bases between the two germline ends. The CDR3 is made up of 16 amino acids. The CDR3: CASSPRGSSSTDTQYF. In nucleotides, the CDR3 is TGTGCCAGCTCACCACGAGGGAGTTCTAGCACAGATACGCAGTATTTT.

The chain links TRBV11-2 to TRBJ1-2; D is ambiguous. Trimming took 1 base from V and 7 from J, leaving 13 bases between them. The CDR3 is 14 residues long. From germline, CDR1 is SGHAT and CDR2 FQNNGV. CDR3 loop: CASSLGGSVGGYTF. The CDR3 nucleotides read TGTGCCAGCAGCTTAGGAGGCTCGGTCGGTGGCTACACCTTC.

The chain employs TRBV27 and TRBJ2-5; 11 bases are a match to TRBD1. CDR1 is MNHEY, CDR2 SMNVEV, per germline (reference sequence). The length of the CDR3 is 15 residues. Trimming removed 6 bases from V and 0 bases from J; junction bases left unmatched: 3. CDR3 residues: CASSGDRGYQETQYF. CDR3 nucleotide sequence: TGTGCCAGCAGCGGGGACAGGGGGTACCAAGAGACCCAGTACTTC.

This chain uses TRBV7-8 with TRBJ1-6; D call uncertain. Germline V gene sequence: CDR1 SGHVS, CDR2 FQNEAQ. The germline V and J ends were trimmed by 2 bases and 6 bases, with 14 bases remaining between them. There are 16 residues in the CDR3. In DNA form, the CDR3 reads TGTGCCAGCAGCTTACGTAGCCTGGATTCTAATTCACCCCTCCACTTT. Its protein is CASSLRSLDSNSPLHF.

This rearrangement joins TRBV4-2 to TRBJ1-6, with a weak D call TRBD1 (5 bases). This CDR3 region has 13 residues. The germline V and J ends were trimmed by 4 bases and 9 bases, with 10 bases remaining between them. Germline V gene data show CDR1 as LGHNA and CDR2 as YNFKEQ. Here the CDR3 reads CASSPPGPSPLHF. CDR3 DNA: TGTGCCAGCAGCCCGCCAGGGCCTTCACCCCTCCACTTT.

This clone has only one observation. The chain uses TRBV7-9 and TRBJ1-4; a weak D match, TRBD1 (6 bases). Germline assignment: CDR1 SEHNR and CDR2 FQNEAQ (reference sequence). The CDR3 totals 15 residues. V lost 5 bases and J 7 bases, leaving 17 bases between the germline ends. This CDR3 reads CASSASDTGSEKLFF. Written as DNA, the CDR3 is TGTGCCAGCAGCGCTTCCGACACAGGGAGTGAAAAACTGTTTTTT. Combining the CDR3 with reference TRBV7-9 and TRBJ1-4 gives the whole variable domain DTGVSQNPRHKITKRGQNVTFRCDPISEHNRLYWYRQTLGQGPEFLTYFQNEAQLEKSRLLSDRFSAERPKGSFSTLEIQRTEQGDSAMYLCASSASDTGSEKLFFGSGTQLSVL.

This clone was found once. The gene calls are TRBV7-9 and TRBJ2-7; no clear D. Trimming took off 1 base at V and 7 bases at J, with 5 bases between the two ends. Germline lookup yields CDR1 SEHNR and CDR2 FQNEAQ (reference sequence). The CDR3 runs to 11 residues. CDR3: CASSLVREQYF. The CDR3 DNA is TGTGCCAGCAGCTTAGTTAGAGAGCAGTACTTC.

This sequence joins TRBV29-1 and TRBJ1-1; D is ambiguous. Trimming took 2 bases from V and 0 from J, leaving 7 bases between them. Per the germline V gene, CDR1 is SQVTM and CDR2 is ANQGSEA. The CDR3 is 13 amino acids. CDR3 coding DNA: TGCAGCGTTGAAACATCTCTGAACACTGAAGCTTTCTTT. This sequence encodes CSVETSLNTEAFF. Full variable domain (missing parts from reference TRBV29-1 and TRBJ1-1): SAVISQKPSRDICQRGTSLTIQCQVDSQVTMMFWYRQQPGQSLTLIATANQGSEATYESGFVIDKFPISRPNLTFSTLTVSNMSPEDSSIYLCSVETSLNTEAFFGQGTRLTVV.

This chain links TRBV18 with TRBJ2-1; 8 positions match TRBD1. Germline loops: CDR1 KGHSH, CDR2 LQKENI. The CDR3 has 15 amino acids. The J segment lost 7 bases and the V segment lost 3 bases, leaving 8 bases of the junction unmatched. DNA of the CDR3: TGTGCCAGCTCACCCGCGACAGGGGTGGGTAATGAGCAGTTCTTC. Encoded protein: CASSPATGVGNEQFF.

This chain connects TRBV7-2 to TRBJ2-1; D might be TRBD1 (5 bases). CDR3 length equals 16 residues. V was trimmed by 5 bases and J by 2 bases, leaving 16 bases between them. Germline assignment: CDR1 SGHTA and CDR2 FQGNSA. For the CDR3, the DNA is TGTGCCAGCAGCCTCTCGCCAGGGCCCACCTACAATGAGCAGTTCTTC. The encoded protein is CASSLSPGPTYNEQFF. The variable domain in full, completed from reference TRBV7-2 and TRBJ2-1, reads GAGVSQSPSNKVTEKGKDVELRCDPISGHTALYWYRQSLGQGLEFLIYFQGNSAPDKSGLPSDRFSAERTGGSVSTLTIQRTQQEDSAVYLCASSLSPGPTYNEQFFGPGTRLTVL.

The chain carries TRBV5-4 and TRBJ2-4; possible D gene TRBD2, 7 bases. Trimming removed 5 bases at V and 4 bases at J, with 16 bases between. CDR1 and CDR2 from the germline V gene are SGHNT and YYREEE (reference sequence). The CDR3 spans 15 residues. Written as DNA, the CDR3 is TGTGCCAGCAGTTCCTGGGGGGGGGCTAAAAACATTCAGTACTTC. Residues: CASSSWGGAKNIQYF.

The chain combines TRBV2 with TRBJ1-2; D is ambiguous. The CDR3 is made up of 15 amino acids. In germline, CDR1 is SNHLY, CDR2 FYNNEI. Trimming shortened V by 7 bases and J by 5 bases, and 20 bases separated the two germline ends. For the CDR3, the DNA is TGTGCCAGCATCCCAGGCCCCCACTTAAATTATGGCTACACCTTC. Translating it yields CASIPGPHLNYGYTF.

In this sample, this clone turned up once. The rearrangement uses TRBV19 and TRBJ2-1; perhaps TRBD1 as D (5 bases). CDR1 is LNHDA and CDR2 is SQIVND in the germline V gene (reference sequence). V lost 4 bases and J 0 bases, leaving 13 bases between the germline ends. The CDR3 extends over 16 amino acids. Written as DNA, the CDR3 is TGTGCCAGTAGTAGAACAGGCCGCGGCTCCTACAATGAGCAGTTCTTC. Protein product: CASSRTGRGSYNEQFF.

The V call is TRBV4-1, the J call TRBJ1-6, with 7 bases that match TRBD1. In germline, CDR1 is MGHRA, CDR2 YSYEKL. J gave up 0 bases and V 1 base, and 3 bases lay outside the gene matches. CDR3 length: 17 residues. The CDR3 is CASSQAGGGSYNSPLHF. In nucleotides, the CDR3 is TGCGCCAGCAGCCAAGCAGGGGGAGGCTCCTATAATTCACCCCTCCACTTT.

The chain uses TRBV7-2 and TRBJ1-3, with D possibly TRBD1 on 5 matching bases. This CDR3 contains 17 residues. Between the trimmed V and J ends, which lost 5 bases and 3 bases, there was a span of 20 bases. The germline V gene encodes CDR1 SGHTA and CDR2 FQGNSA. CDR3 residues: CASSPGVGEVGGNTIYF. As DNA, the CDR3 is TGTGCCAGCAGCCCCGGGGTAGGGGAGGTGGGTGGAAACACCATATATTTT.

This chain connects TRBV4-2 to TRBJ2-2; possibly TRBD2 for D (5 bases). Per germline, CDR1 LGHNA and CDR2 YNFKEQ. V was shortened by 0 bases and J by 7 bases, with 9 bases between the two germline ends. The CDR3 length is 14 residues. This chain's CDR3 is CASSQDTGVGELFF. The CDR3 DNA reads as TGTGCCAGCAGCCAAGATACCGGGGTCGGGGAGCTGTTTTTT.

The CDR3 here is CASSPRGPITNEQFF. CDR3 DNA sequence: TGTGCCAGCAGCCCCAGGGGCCCCATAACTAATGAGCAGTTCTTC. The V call is TRBV7-8, the J call TRBJ2-1; D may be TRBD1 (6 bases). CDR3 length equals 15 residues. Germline loops: CDR1 SGHVS, CDR2 FQNEAQ. Trimming stripped 5 bases from V and 7 bases from J, with 18 bases between.

The table lists this clone with a few counts. V and J are TRBV6-6 and TRBJ2-7, with a weak D call TRBD1 (7 bases). Germline V gene lookup returns CDR1 MNHNY and CDR2 SVGAGI (reference sequence). V dropped 4 bases and J dropped 6 bases, with 10 bases sitting between them. This CDR3 contains 12 residues. The CDR3 is CASSSQGGEQYF. The CDR3 DNA reads TGTGCCAGCAGTTCCCAGGGGGGCGAGCAGTACTTC.

The chain is built from TRBV7-2 and TRBJ2-1; 9 bases are a match to TRBD2. J lost 7 bases, V lost 0 bases, and 4 bases had no gene match. The CDR3 consists of 15 residues. Germline V gives CDR1 SGHTA, CDR2 FQGNSA. CDR3 coding DNA: TGTGCCAGCAGCTTAGCGATAGCGGGGGCGAATGAGCAGTTCTTC. It translates to CASSLAIAGANEQFF.

The chain employs TRBV19 and TRBJ1-2; 10 bases are shared with TRBD1. J lost 2 bases, V lost 6 bases, and 3 bases had no gene match. Germline lookup yields CDR1 LNHDA and CDR2 SQIVND (reference sequence). The CDR3 is 14 amino acids. CDR3 in DNA: TGTGCCAGTAGCGGGACAGGGGCAAACTATGGCTACACCTTC. It encodes CASSGTGANYGYTF.

The sample holds a few counts of this clone. This chain joins TRBV7-9 and TRBJ1-4; 7 nucleotides line up with TRBD1. The CDR3 totals 15 residues. CDR1 SEHNR and CDR2 FQNEAQ come from the germline V gene (reference sequence). The ends lost 4 bases at V and 6 bases at J; junction bases unmatched: 8. The CDR3 DNA follows: TGTGCCAGCAGCTCTACAGGGGCCTTGGATGAAAAACTGTTTTTT. Its protein product is CASSSTGALDEKLFF. Combining the CDR3 with reference TRBV7-9 and TRBJ1-4 gives the whole variable domain DTGVSQNPRHKITKRGQNVTFRCDPISEHNRLYWYRQTLGQGPEFLTYFQNEAQLEKSRLLSDRFSAERPKGSFSTLEIQRTEQGDSAMYLCASSSTGALDEKLFFGSGTQLSVL.

This chain links TRBV11-2 with TRBJ2-1; TRBD2 aligns across 14 bases. The CDR3 sequence is 18 residues long. Trimming cost V 0 bases and J 5 bases; bases outside gene matches: 6. Germline V gene lookup returns CDR1 SGHAT and CDR2 FQNNGV. The CDR3 loop is CASSLDRTSGGKNNEQFF. The CDR3 nucleotides are TGTGCCAGCAGCTTAGATCGGACTAGCGGGGGGAAGAACAATGAGCAGTTCTTC. The variable domain in full, with the rest retrieved from reference TRBV11-2 and TRBJ2-1, is EAGVAQSPRYKIIEKRQSVAFWCNPISGHATLYWYQQILGQGPKLLIQFQNNGVVDDSQLPKDRFSAERLKGVDSTLKIQPAKLEDSAVYLCASSLDRTSGGKNNEQFFGPGTRLTVL.

The genes are TRBV10-3 and TRBJ2-7, with D perhaps TRBD1 (6 bases). This CDR3 is built from 12 residues. Germline V gives CDR1 ENHRY, CDR2 SYGVKD. Trimming cost V 9 bases and J 3 bases, with 12 bases left between them. The CDR3 spells CAIRTDLYEQYF. The CDR3 region has the DNA TGTGCCATACGGACAGATCTCTACGAGCAGTACTTC.

The rearrangement uses TRBV29-1 and TRBJ2-7; D remains unclear. The CDR3 is 10 residues long. Germline CDR1 and CDR2: SQVTM and ANQGSEA. V gave up 4 bases and J gave up 6 bases, with 7 bases separating them. CDR3 region: CSVVGSEQYF. The CDR3 nucleotides are TGCAGCGTTGTTGGTAGCGAGCAGTACTTC.

This chain connects TRBV27 to TRBJ1-1; D is possibly TRBD1 (5 bases). The CDR3 has 14 residues. The V end lost 6 bases, the J end lost 7 bases, and 18 bases lay between the germline ends. Germline values: CDR1 MNHEY, CDR2 SMNVEV (reference sequence). The DNA for the CDR3 is TGTGCCAGCAGCGAGGGGAGGGGAACGGATGAAGCTTTCTTT. This translates into CASSEGRGTDEAFF.